These 20 T cell receptor beta chains came from one sample sequenced in a study of CD8 T cells in Susac syndrome. RNA in amounts of about 0.45 to 1 ug was reverse transcribed with random hexamers. TCRdb used MiXCR to reprocess the immunoSEQ multiplex PCR reads, holding one entry per CDR3 protein. In the table there are under 200,000 distinct CDR3 sequences, around nine tenths of which are singletons. The sequencing sample was made of CD4+ T cells from PBMCs. These receptors originate from a human donor with Susac syndrome.

CDR3 nucleotide sequence: TGTGCCAGCCTACAGGGACAGCTTAACTATGGCTACACCTTC. Its translation: CASLQGQLNYGYTF. The rearrangement uses TRBV28 and TRBJ1-2; TRBD1 aligns across 7 bases. The germline CDR1 and CDR2 sequences are MDHEN and SYDVKM. The trim removed 8 bases at V and 1 base at J, leaving 7 bases unmatched. The CDR3 loop spans 14 amino acids.

This clonotype was seen once. This chain connects TRBV11-2 to TRBJ2-1; 7 bases are shared with TRBD1. With 3 bases clipped from V and 2 bases from J, the junction kept 7 bases outside the gene matches. The germline CDR1 and CDR2 sequences are SGHAT and FQNNGV. CDR3 size: 16 residues. CDR3 DNA: TGTGCCAGCAGCTTCCCCGGACAGGCCACCTACAATGAGCAGTTCTTC. Its translation is CASSFPGQATYNEQFF.

This clonotype has a single count. The gene calls are TRBV20-1 and TRBJ2-1; 14 bases match TRBD2. Trimming at V came to 4 bases and at J to 7 bases, leaving 3 bases not matched to a gene. Germline values: CDR1 DFQATT, CDR2 SNEGSKA (reference sequence). There are 14 residues in the CDR3. The CDR3 is CSATRTSGGNEQFF. In nucleotides, the CDR3 is TGCAGTGCTACGAGGACTAGCGGGGGGAATGAGCAGTTCTTC.

This clonotype was found once. The CDR3 spells CSVGYSQGYGYTF. The DNA for the CDR3 is TGCAGCGTTGGGTACAGCCAGGGCTATGGCTACACCTTC. The chain links TRBV29-1 to TRBJ1-2, with a possible D match to TRBD1 (5 bases). The CDR3 is 13 amino acids. V was trimmed by 4 bases and J by 4 bases, leaving 13 bases between them. Germline CDR1 and CDR2: SQVTM and ANQGSEA.

The V and J genes are TRBV7-3 and TRBJ2-7; TRBD2 aligns across 8 bases. Germline CDR1 and CDR2: SGHTA and FQGTGA. This CDR3 region has 13 residues. With V trimmed by 4 bases and J by 10 bases, 9 bases remained unmatched. The DNA of the CDR3 is TGTGCCAGCAGCTCGGGGGGGTCGGCGCCCCAGTACTTC. This codes for CASSSGGSAPQYF.

The chain joins TRBV28 to TRBJ2-2, with D maybe TRBD1 (6 bases). Germline CDR1 reads MDHEN; CDR2 reads SYDVKM. The CDR3 covers 13 residues. Trimming pared 8 bases from V and 5 bases from J, leaving 12 bases between. The CDR3 DNA is TGTGCCAGCTGGTCAGGGGAGACCGGGGAGCTGTTTTTT. It is translated as CASWSGETGELFF.

The J gene is TRBJ2-2, the V gene TRBV6-1; 7 bases are a match to TRBD2. CDR1 MNHNS and CDR2 SASEGT come from the germline V gene. With 11 bases clipped from V and 6 bases from J, the junction kept 9 bases outside the gene matches. This CDR3 has 13 residues. For the CDR3, the DNA is TGTGCCCATACCGGGGGGTGGGCCGGGGAGCTGTTTTTT. Translating gives CAHTGGWAGELFF.

This clonotype was detected only once. V usage is TRBV24-1 and J usage is TRBJ2-1; TRBD2 matches at 13 bases. The germline V gene encodes CDR1 KGHDR and CDR2 SFDVKD. The CDR3 covers 18 residues. The V gene end was trimmed by 3 bases and the J gene end by 7 bases; junction bases not matched to a gene: 11. DNA of the CDR3: TGTGCCACCAGTGATCCCTTTGAGAGACTAGCGGGGGGTAATGAGCAGTTCTTC. Protein product: CATSDPFERLAGGNEQFF.

The CDR3 DNA reads TGCGCCAGCAGCCAAGATAGGGCCATAACCTCTGGAAACACCATATATTTT. It codes for CASSQDRAITSGNTIYF. The chain joins TRBV4-1 to TRBJ1-3; no reliable D call. The V and J ends lost 0 bases and 0 bases respectively, with 12 bases between them. This CDR3 has 17 amino acids. Germline CDR1 is MGHRA and CDR2 is YSYEKL.

The chain combines TRBV3-1 with TRBJ1-6; a possible D gene is TRBD1 (6 bases). V was shortened by 6 bases and J by 5 bases, with 14 bases between the two germline ends. Per the germline V gene, CDR1 is LGHDT and CDR2 is YNNKEL (reference sequence). CDR3 length: 15 amino acids. The CDR3 DNA is TGTGCCAGCAGTTCCCACGGGGGCGATAATTCACCCCTCCACTTT. Translated, it gives CASSSHGGDNSPLHF. The complete variable domain, with remaining parts taken from reference TRBV3-1 and TRBJ1-6, reads DTAVSQTPKYLVTQMGNDKSIKCEQNLGHDTMYWYKQDSKKFLKIMFSYNNKELIINETVPNRFSPKSPDKAHLNLHINSLELGDSAVYFCASSSHGGDNSPLHFGNGTRLTVT.

This chain links TRBV2 with TRBJ2-5; 7 nucleotides agree with TRBD1. The ends lost 6 bases at V and 0 bases at J; junction bases unmatched: 4. The CDR3 contains 14 residues. Germline loops: CDR1 SNHLY, CDR2 FYNNEI. The CDR3 DNA follows: TGTGCCAGCAGGCTGGGACAGAACCAAGAGACCCAGTACTTC. Its protein is CASRLGQNQETQYF.

The chain links TRBV7-3 to TRBJ2-2; 7 nucleotides agree with TRBD1. This CDR3 region has 14 residues. The germline CDR1 and CDR2 sequences are SGHTA and FQGTGA. J was trimmed by 5 bases and V by 8 bases; bases with no gene match: 8. The CDR3 bases are TGTGCCAGCGGCCGATACAGGGGAACCGGGGAGCTGTTTTTT. Encoded protein: CASGRYRGTGELFF.

The chain employs TRBV3-1 and TRBJ1-5; unclear D gene. The V gene's germline CDR1 is LGHDT and CDR2 YNNKEL (reference sequence). This CDR3 is built from 14 residues. V was trimmed by 1 base and J by 4 bases, leaving 8 bases between them. CDR3 nucleotides: TGTGCCAGCAGCCAAGTTGGGATAAATCAGCCCCAGCATTTT. Its translation is CASSQVGINQPQHF.

The V gene is TRBV6-6, the J gene TRBJ1-1; a possible D gene is TRBD1 (5 bases). CDR3 length: 13 amino acids. The germline gives CDR1 MNHNY, CDR2 SVGAGI (reference sequence). The germline V and J ends were trimmed by 10 bases and 4 bases, with 16 bases remaining between them. The CDR3 spells CATTPRESTEAFF. The DNA of the CDR3 is TGTGCCACCACCCCCAGGGAATCCACTGAAGCTTTCTTT.

The chain recombines TRBV3-1 with TRBJ1-5; D is unclear. The CDR3 consists of 14 residues. The V gene lost 0 bases and the J gene lost 7 bases, with 10 bases spanning the gap. Germline loops: CDR1 LGHDT, CDR2 YNNKEL (reference sequence). CDR3 residues: CASSQEYQEQPQHF. For the CDR3, the DNA is TGTGCCAGCAGCCAAGAGTATCAAGAACAGCCCCAGCATTTT.

The rearrangement uses TRBV24-1 and TRBJ2-5; perhaps TRBD2 as D (6 bases). Germline CDR1 KGHDR, CDR2 SFDVKD. V lost 3 bases and J 5 bases, leaving 18 bases between the germline ends. The CDR3 totals 16 residues. CDR3 residues: CATSDPLRGAVETQYF. For the CDR3, the DNA is TGTGCCACCAGTGATCCCCTGCGCGGGGCGGTTGAGACCCAGTACTTC.

The CDR3 DNA sequence: TGTGCCAGCAGCGCAGAGGACAGCTCTGGAAACACCATATATTTT. Translation gives CASSAEDSSGNTIYF. The chain carries TRBV9 and TRBJ1-3, with D perhaps TRBD1 (6 bases). V dropped 3 bases and J dropped 0 bases, with 10 bases sitting between them. CDR1 and CDR2 (germline): SGDLS, YYNGEE. The CDR3 spans 15 residues. The entire variable domain, with the rest obtained from reference TRBV9 and TRBJ1-3, is as follows: DSGVTQTPKHLITATGQRVTLRCSPRSGDLSVYWYQQSLDQGLQFLIQYYNGEERAKGNILERFSAQQFPDLHSELNLSSLELGDSALYFCASSAEDSSGNTIYFGEGSWLTVV.

V and J are TRBV20-1 and TRBJ1-2; TRBD1 agrees at 7 bases. The junction had 14 bases not matched to a gene; V was cut back by 5 bases and J by 8 bases. Looked up from germline, CDR1 is DFQATT and CDR2 is SNEGSKA (reference sequence). CDR3 length: 14 residues. The chain's CDR3 is CSASPQTGTAGYTF. The DNA for the CDR3 is TGCAGTGCTTCACCCCAAACCGGGACAGCAGGCTACACCTTC.

The chain joins TRBV4-1 to TRBJ2-2, with TRBD2 identical over 15 bases. CDR1 and CDR2 (germline): MGHRA, YSYEKL. Trimming took 1 base from V and 4 from J; bases not matched to a gene: 4. The CDR3 is made up of 18 amino acids. The CDR3 sequence: CASSQGGTSGGITGELFF. The CDR3 DNA follows: TGCGCCAGCAGCCAAGGAGGGACTAGCGGGGGGATCACCGGGGAGCTGTTTTTT.

With respect to this clonotype: The junction shows a germline mismatch at one end, possibly a read error. V is TRBV3-1 and J is TRBJ2-1, with TRBD2 as a possible D gene (6 bases). Germline CDR1 LGHDT, CDR2 YNNKEL (reference sequence). The CDR3 runs to 13 residues. CDR3 loop: CASSQGNGGTVVF. The CDR3 coding sequence is TGTGCCAGCAGCCAGGGAAATGGCGGGACCGTGGTCTTC.